These T cell receptor beta chains were read from a single sample in a study of regulatory T cells in long-lasting Graves disease. Each CDR3 protein gets one entry after TCRdb re-called the multiplex PCR reads with MiXCR. The top ten hold approximately 22% of the sample, which has 300,000 to 400,000 distinct CDR3 sequences, less than 20% seen once. The sequenced sample was peripheral blood mononuclear cells (PBMCs), obtained at new diagnosis, from a patient treated with antithyroid drugs. These receptors were collected from a female donor with Graves disease. Both conserved end residues are part of each CDR3. D genes are given only for firm matches. Clone size is given for some rows only: seen once, a few or many times, or a class if the clone is expanded.

TGCAGTGCTAGAGAAGCCATTAGCGGCACAGATACGCAGTATTTT	CSAREAISGTDTQYF	TRBJ2-3	many	.	TRBV20-1
TGCAGTGCTGCTGACAGATCCTACGAGCAGTACTTC	CSAADRSYEQYF	TRBJ2-7	few	.	TRBV20-1
TGTGCCAGCAGTTTCCAACAGGGGGGGACTAGCTATGGCTACACCTTC	CASSFQQGGTSYGYTF	TRBJ1-2	.	TRBD1	TRBV12-3/TRBV12-4
TGTGCCACCAGTGATTACTCAGGGGATAGCAATCAGCCCCAGCATTTT	CATSDYSGDSNQPQHF	TRBJ1-5	many	.	TRBV24-1
TGTGCCAGCAGCCAAATCCCCCAAGAGACCCAGTACTTC	CASSQIPQETQYF	TRBJ2-5	many	.	TRBV7-3
TGCAGTGCTGGGGGGGTTACTAGCGGGAGAGTGATTAGAAATACGCAGTATTTT	CSAGGVTSGRVIRNTQYF	TRBJ2-3	many	TRBD2	TRBV20-1
TGTGCCAGCAGCTTGGTTGCCTTCTCTGGGGCCAACGTCCTGACTTTC	CASSLVAFSGANVLTF	TRBJ2-6	.	.	TRBV5-4
TGCGCCAGCAGCCAACTCGGACGTCGGGTGCGTGAGCAGTTCTTC	CASSQLGRRVREQFF	TRBJ2-1	many	.	TRBV4-1
TGTGCCAGCAGTACACCGACGGCCTTTGGCTACACCTTC	CASSTPTAFGYTF	TRBJ1-2	few	.	TRBV12-3/TRBV12-4
TGTGCCAGCAGCAATACTACCTCCTACAATGAGCAGTTCTTC	CASSNTTSYNEQFF	TRBJ2-1	.	.	TRBV27
TGTGCCAGCAGCAGGGACAGGACAGATACGCAGTATTTT	CASSRDRTDTQYF	TRBJ2-3	many	TRBD1	TRBV7-7
TGTGCCAGCAGTTTATCGATACTAGACAATGAGCAGTTCTTC	CASSLSILDNEQFF	TRBJ2-1	few	.	TRBV27
TGTGCCATCAGCGCACGGTCGGCAGATACGCAGTATTTT	CAISARSADTQYF	TRBJ2-3	many	.	TRBV10-3
TGTGCCAGCCGGACCCTTTCAACTAATGAAAAACTGTTTTTT	CASRTLSTNEKLFF	TRBJ1-4	.	.	TRBV27
TGCAGTGCGACACCCCCTCCCCTCAATGAGCAGTTCTTC	CSATPPPLNEQFF	TRBJ2-1	many	.	TRBV20-1
TGTGCCAGCAGTTTTTCCGGGACAAGCAATCAGCCCCAGCATTTT	CASSFSGTSNQPQHF	TRBJ1-5	many	.	TRBV27
TGCAGTGCTGGGGACAGGGCTCACTATGGCTACACCTTC	CSAGDRAHYGYTF	TRBJ1-2	many	TRBD1	TRBV20-1
TGCGCCAGCTTAGACAGGGCGAACTATGGCTACACCTTC	CASLDRANYGYTF	TRBJ1-2	many	TRBD1	TRBV10-2
TGTGCCAGCAGCGTCAGGCTGAACACCGGGGAGCTGTTTTTT	CASSVRLNTGELFF	TRBJ2-2	few	.	TRBV9
TGTGCCAGCAGTGGACTAGCGGGAGGCGTTACCGGGGAGCTGTTTTTT	CASSGLAGGVTGELFF	TRBJ2-2	many	TRBD2	TRBV2
TGTGCTAGTGGTTTATCCAAAAACATTCAGTACTTC	CASGLSKNIQYF	TRBJ2-4	.	.	TRBV12-5
TGCAGCGTTCAAGGGCAAGAGACCCAGTACTTC	CSVQGQETQYF	TRBJ2-5	.	.	TRBV29-1
TGTGCCAGCAGCGTAGACTTCCGAGGATCCCGCACAGATACGCAGTATTTT	CASSVDFRGSRTDTQYF	TRBJ2-3	many	.	TRBV9
TGTGCCAGCACCCCGGGGGGGAAGACTGAAGCTTTCTTT	CASTPGGKTEAFF	TRBJ1-1	many	.	TRBV11-2
TGTGCCAGCAGCCGAGAGGCAGGCAGCCACACAGATACGCAGTATTTT	CASSREAGSHTDTQYF	TRBJ2-3	few	.	TRBV9
TGTGCCAGCAGGAACTACGGGCCTCTGGGCGAAAAACTGTTTTTT	CASRNYGPLGEKLFF	TRBJ1-4	few	.	TRBV25-1
TGTGCCAGCAGCGCCCGGACCCGCCGTGGCTACACCTTC	CASSARTRRGYTF	TRBJ1-2	few	.	TRBV7-2
TGCGCCAGCAGCCAAGGGACCATCAATCAGCCCCAGCATTTT	CASSQGTINQPQHF	TRBJ1-5	many	.	TRBV4-1
TGTGCCAGCAGTGCCTCTAGCGGGGGGCCCAATGAGCAGTTCTTC	CASSASSGGPNEQFF	TRBJ2-1	many	TRBD2	TRBV2
TGTGCCTGGAGTACGGGACAGGGGGCATCGGAGACCCAGTACTTC	CAWSTGQGASETQYF	TRBJ2-5	many	TRBD1	TRBV30
TGTGCCAGCAGTTTAACGTCACAGGGCGTCTCCTACGAGCAGTACTTC	CASSLTSQGVSYEQYF	TRBJ2-7	many	.	TRBV27
TGTGCCTGGAGTGGACAGTTGAACACTGAAGCTTTCTTT	CAWSGQLNTEAFF	TRBJ1-1	many	.	TRBV30
TGTGCCAGCAGCCCCACCGGGACAGGACCTGGAAACACCATATATTTT	CASSPTGTGPGNTIYF	TRBJ1-3	.	TRBD1	TRBV25-1
TGTGCCAGCACTCTAAGCGGGACAGGGGGCTACAATGAGCAGTTCTTC	CASTLSGTGGYNEQFF	TRBJ2-1	many	TRBD1	TRBV5-6
TGTGCCTGGAACCCGGCCGGGACTAGCGGAAATGAGCAGTTCTTC	CAWNPAGTSGNEQFF	TRBJ2-1	.	TRBD2	TRBV30
TGTGCCAGCAGTGACAGGACCTTCTATGGCTACACCTTC	CASSDRTFYGYTF	TRBJ1-2	many	.	TRBV6-1
TGTGCCAGCAGCTGGAGCGGGAGGTACGAGCAGTACTTC	CASSWSGRYEQYF	TRBJ2-7	many	TRBD2	TRBV28
TGCGCCAGCAGCTTGGGGGCGGGAGGGCCCATCGAGCAGTACTTC	CASSLGAGGPIEQYF	TRBJ2-7	many	TRBD2	TRBV5-1
TGTGCCAGCAGCCTAACTCCGGGGCCTAGAATTTTCCCCTATGGCTACACCTTC	CASSLTPGPRIFPYGYTF	TRBJ1-2	many	.	TRBV7-9
TGTGCCTGGACCGGGGGGGGGCCGGTGACAGATACGCAGTATTTT	CAWTGGGPVTDTQYF	TRBJ2-3	.	TRBD2	TRBV30
TGTGCCAGCAGCTTAGGGCACCCTAACACCGGGGAGCTGTTTTTT	CASSLGHPNTGELFF	TRBJ2-2	many	.	TRBV11-2
TGCGCCAGCAGGGAAACGGGACTGCGCGCAATGAACACTGAAGCTTTCTTT	CASRETGLRAMNTEAFF	TRBJ1-1	many	.	TRBV5-1
TGTGCCAGCAGTTTGGGGGGGGGGGTCGAGCAGTACTTC	CASSLGGGVEQYF	TRBJ2-7	many	TRBD2	TRBV27
TGTGCCAGCAGTGAATTGGTCCGAAGATCCTACGAGCAGTACTTC	CASSELVRRSYEQYF	TRBJ2-7	.	.	TRBV6-4